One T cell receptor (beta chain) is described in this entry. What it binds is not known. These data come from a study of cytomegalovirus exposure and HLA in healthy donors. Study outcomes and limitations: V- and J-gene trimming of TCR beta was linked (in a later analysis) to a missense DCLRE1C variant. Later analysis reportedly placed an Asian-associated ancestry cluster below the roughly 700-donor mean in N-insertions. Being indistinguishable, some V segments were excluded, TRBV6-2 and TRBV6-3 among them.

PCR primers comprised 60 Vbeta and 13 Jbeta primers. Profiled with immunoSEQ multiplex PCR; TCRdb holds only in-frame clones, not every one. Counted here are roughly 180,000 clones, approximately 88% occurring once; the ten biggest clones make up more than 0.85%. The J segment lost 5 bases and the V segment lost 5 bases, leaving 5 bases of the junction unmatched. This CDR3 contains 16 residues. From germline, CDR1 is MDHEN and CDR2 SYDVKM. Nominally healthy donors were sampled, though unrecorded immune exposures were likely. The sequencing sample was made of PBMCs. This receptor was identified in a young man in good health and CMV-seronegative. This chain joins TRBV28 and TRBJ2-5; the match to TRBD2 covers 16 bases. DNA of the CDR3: TGTGCCAGCAGTGGGACTAGCGGGGGGGCCTGGGAGACCCAGTACTTC. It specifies CASSGTSGGAWETQYF.